The 15 T cell receptor beta chains listed next were all sequenced from one sample in a study of T cell repertoires in cytomegalovirus infection. No antigen is known for these receptors. TCRdb ran MiXCR on the reads and lists one entry per CDR3 protein. The profile shows around 900,000 distinct CDR3 sequences, approximately 31% of them singletons. The specimen comprised cultured CD8+ T cells from PBMCs, sampled from culture after CMV antigen stimulation. The receptors derive from a human donor in good health (CMV status not recorded). Some clones in this sample may be carry-over from other donors' samples.

The chain combines TRBV6-5 with TRBJ1-6, with D tentatively TRBD1 (6 bases). This CDR3 contains 14 residues. Germline CDR1 MNHEY, CDR2 SVGAGI. With 2 bases removed from V and 7 bases from J, the gap between germline ends came to 9 bases. CDR3 DNA: TGTGCCAGCAGTTACCAGGGGTCGAATTCACCCCTCCACTTT. Protein product: CASSYQGSNSPLHF.

This clonotype was seen a handful of times. The rearrangement links TRBV9 to TRBJ1-2; TRBD1 matches 7 bases. This CDR3 has 13 amino acids. V was pared by 7 bases and J by 6 bases, with 9 bases of the junction left unmatched. CDR1 is SGDLS and CDR2 is YYNGEE in the germline V gene. CDR3 protein: CASRRQGEDGYTF. DNA of the CDR3: TGTGCCAGCCGACGACAGGGTGAAGATGGCTACACCTTC.

This clonotype was recorded at least ten times. The chain uses TRBV7-8 and TRBJ2-3, with TRBD2 as a possible D gene (7 bases). Germline-derived CDR1 and CDR2 are SGHVS and FQNEAQ. The CDR3 sequence is 16 residues long. The V and J ends lost 4 bases and 2 bases respectively, with 16 bases between them. DNA of the CDR3: TGTGCCAGCAGCTATCCCGGGGGGCCTACCACAGATACGCAGTATTTT. Protein product: CASSYPGGPTTDTQYF.

The J gene is TRBJ2-7, the V gene TRBV6-2 or TRBV6-3; 7 bases are a match to TRBD1. Germline V gene lookup returns CDR1 MNHEY and CDR2 SVGEGT. The CDR3 has 12 residues. V lost 11 bases, J lost 1 base, and 5 bases stayed unmatched. The CDR3 spells CAVGDSSYEQYV. The CDR3 bases are TGTGCCGTGGGGGACAGTTCCTACGAGCAGTACGTC.

The CDR3 reads CASSFWGSRVYEKLFF. As DNA, the CDR3 is TGTGCCAGCAGTTTTTGGGGGTCTAGGGTCTATGAAAAACTGTTTTTT. The V call is TRBV12-3 or TRBV12-4, the J call TRBJ1-4; weak D call: TRBD1 (5 bases). This CDR3 is 16 amino acids long. V was trimmed by 3 bases and J by 6 bases, leaving 17 bases between them.

This clonotype was observed a handful of times. The chain links TRBV5-1 to TRBJ1-1, with D possibly TRBD1 on 6 matching bases. The CDR3 is made up of 15 amino acids. Germline values: CDR1 SGHRS, CDR2 YFSETQ. The V and J ends lost 0 bases and 4 bases respectively, with 13 bases between them. The CDR3: CASSLDWGAGTEAFF. CDR3 nucleotide sequence: TGCGCCAGCAGCTTGGATTGGGGGGCGGGCACTGAAGCTTTCTTT.

Comments on this clonotype: Since a much larger clone is just one base distant, this may be a read error. The rearrangement uses TRBV7-9 and TRBJ2-3; the D is unclear. The germline V gene encodes CDR1 SEHNR and CDR2 FQNEAQ (reference sequence). The length of the CDR3 is 22 residues. In DNA form, the CDR3 reads TGTGCCAGCAGCCCGAGAGACTTAAAGTTAGACGCATTTATGGGGAACACAGATACGCTGTATTTT. Amino acid sequence: CASSPRDLKLDAFMGNTDTLYF.

This chain connects TRBV27 to TRBJ2-7; a possible D gene is TRBD2 (5 bases). Germline V lookup: CDR1 MNHEY, CDR2 SMNVEV (reference sequence). This CDR3 comprises 17 residues. V dropped 0 bases and J dropped 2 bases, with 17 bases sitting between them. DNA of the CDR3: TGTGCCAGCAGTTTATCGAACGAGGGTAGCTCCCCCTACGAGCAGTACTTC. Protein product: CASSLSNEGSSPYEQYF.

The chain is built from TRBV6-5 and TRBJ2-3, with 15 bases matching TRBD2. V trimming: 5 bases; J trimming: 0 bases; junction bases outside the gene matches: 3. The CDR3 is 17 amino acids. Germline V CDR1 and CDR2: MNHEY, SVGAGI. The CDR3 protein is CASSRTSGGDSTDTQYF. As DNA, the CDR3 is TGTGCCAGCAGTCGGACTAGCGGGGGGGATAGCACAGATACGCAGTATTTT.

Comment on this clonotype: Given a much more abundant clone one base away, this may be a read error. This chain connects TRBV9 to TRBJ1-2; D not certain. The CDR3 is 12 residues long. The germline V gene encodes CDR1 SGDLS and CDR2 YYNGEE. The CDR3 loop is CVSSARSDGYTF. The CDR3 nucleotides read TGTGTCAGCAGCGCGAGATCGGATGGCTACACCTTC.

This clonotype has at least ten counts. An end of the junction differs from the germline gene, which may be a read error. The gene calls are TRBV10-2 and TRBJ1-5; 10 positions agree with TRBD1. Germline loops: CDR1 WSHSY, CDR2 SAAADI. CDR3 size: 14 residues. CDR3 sequence: CASSGGQGRQPQHF. DNA for the CDR3: TGTGCCAGTAGCGGGGGACAGGGGCGTCAGCCCCAGCATTTT.

This clonotype was detected a few times. The chain is built from TRBV12-3 or TRBV12-4 and TRBJ2-3; the D gene is possibly TRBD1 (5 bases). The CDR3 is 17 residues long. The V and J ends lost 1 base and 3 bases respectively, with 17 bases between them. This chain's CDR3 is CASSLDSRALGTDTQYF. DNA for the CDR3: TGTGCCAGCAGTTTAGATTCCAGGGCCTTGGGTACAGATACGCAGTATTTT.

The rearrangement uses TRBV6-6 and TRBJ1-3; TRBD1 might be the D (5 bases). Trimming pared 0 bases from V and 5 bases from J, leaving 8 bases between. The CDR3 runs 14 residues. Per germline, CDR1 MNHNY and CDR2 SVGAGI (reference sequence). This chain's CDR3 is CASSYSGTRNTIYF. CDR3 nucleotides: TGTGCCAGCAGTTACTCGGGGACCAGAAACACCATATATTTT.

The V call is TRBV29-1, the J call TRBJ2-1, with 7 bases matching TRBD1. The CDR3 runs 13 residues. Per the germline V gene, CDR1 is SQVTM and CDR2 is ANQGSEA. With 4 bases clipped from V and 6 bases from J, the junction kept 6 bases outside the gene matches. The CDR3 coding sequence is TGCAGCGTTGTAACAGGGGTTAGCAATGAGCAGTTCTTC. This sequence encodes CSVVTGVSNEQFF.

This clonotype occurred many times. The gene calls are TRBV28 and TRBJ2-1; 8 nucleotides agree with TRBD1. Germline CDR1 is MDHEN and CDR2 is SYDVKM. Germline trimming cut 3 bases from V and 2 bases from J; bases unmatched to any gene: 6. This CDR3 is built from 16 residues. CDR3 sequence reads: CASSLETGEPYNEQFF. The CDR3 nucleotides are TGTGCCAGCAGTTTGGAGACAGGGGAACCCTACAATGAGCAGTTCTTC. Drawing the rest from reference TRBV28 and TRBJ2-1, the complete variable domain is DVKVTQSSRYLVKRTGEKVFLECVQDMDHENMFWYRQDPGLGLRLIYFSYDVKMKEKGDIPEGYSVSREKKERFSLILESASTNQTSMYLCASSLETGEPYNEQFFGPGTRLTVL.